The 28 T cell receptor delta chains below all came from one sample that was sequenced in a study of gamma-delta chains in newborns, infants, children. TCRdb ran CATT on the reads. This table has 10,000 to 13,000 delta-chain clones, approximately 9.5% appearing once. Material for sequencing was blood. Receptors were obtained from a child who was a newborn, infant or young child, either healthy, febrile or measles-vaccinated (not recorded which).

Regarding this clone: Mismatch with germline at one junction end may stem from a read error. CDR3 in amino acids: CACDTVVLGDTGKLIF. The CDR3 coding sequence is TGTGCCTGTGACACCGTCGTACTGGGGGATACCGGTAAACTCATCTTT. The V and J genes are TRDV2 and TRDJ1; 12 nucleotides agree with TRDD3. In germline, CDR1 is GEAIGNYY, CDR2 EKD. CDR3 length: 16 residues.

This chain uses TRDV2 with TRDJ1; the D gene is possibly TRDD3 (6 bases). The germline gives CDR1 GEAIGNYY, CDR2 EKD. This CDR3 spans 20 amino acids. The V gene lost 4 bases and the J gene lost 0 bases, with 29 bases spanning the gap. CDR3 protein: CACEILGISGLTPYTDKLIF. DNA of the CDR3: TGTGCCTGTGAAATACTGGGTATTTCGGGACTCACCCCGTACACCGATAAACTCATCTTT.

With respect to this clone: Possible read error: a much larger clone is one base away. V usage is TRDV2 and J usage is TRDJ3, with TRDD3 matching 11 bases. Unmatched junction bases numbered 4, after V lost 2 bases and J lost 2 bases. Germline-derived CDR1 and CDR2 are GEAIGNYY and EKD. There are 18 residues in the CDR3. CDR3 in amino acids: CACDIVLGDTWDTRQMFF. CDR3 DNA: TGTGCCTGTGACATCGTACTGGGGGATACCTGGGACACCCGACAGATGTTTTTC.

This clone was seen only a few times. The chain employs TRDV2 and TRDJ3; 11 bases line up with TRDD3. Germline lookup yields CDR1 GEAIGNYY and CDR2 EKD. Trimming cost V 1 base and J 0 bases; bases outside gene matches: 7. The CDR3 is 20 amino acids. This CDR3 reads CACDTLGDTHSSWDTRQMFF. The CDR3 coding sequence is TGTGCCTGTGACACGCTGGGGGATACTCATAGCTCCTGGGACACCCGACAGATGTTTTTC.

About this clone itself: TCRdb has a much larger clone's protein, which differs at residue 8 from the translation of this DNA, likely because of a read error; what is shown is the protein translated from the DNA. V usage is TRDV2 and J usage is TRDJ3; TRDD3 matches at 7 bases. This CDR3 is 18 amino acids long. Germline V gives CDR1 GEAIGNYY, CDR2 EKD. The V and J ends lost 2 bases and 0 bases, in that order; junction bases with no gene match: 6. The CDR3 reads CACDSWGQSSWDTRQMFF. The DNA for the CDR3 is TGTGCCTGTGACAGCTGGGGGCAGAGCTCCTGGGACACCCGACAGATGTTTTTC.

The chain uses TRDV2 and TRDJ1; D gene ambiguous. From germline, CDR1 is GEAIGNYY and CDR2 EKD. The ends were cut back, 0 bases at V and 0 bases at J, with 13 bases in the middle. This CDR3 contains 16 residues. The CDR3 protein is CACDTAGPQYTDKLIF. As DNA, the CDR3 is TGTGCCTGTGACACCGCGGGGCCCCAGTACACCGATAAACTCATCTTT.

This chain uses TRDV2 with TRDJ1; D may be TRDD3 (5 bases). Germline CDR1 reads GEAIGNYY; CDR2 reads EKD. This CDR3 spans 16 amino acids. With 3 bases removed from V and 2 bases from J, the gap between germline ends came to 18 bases. CDR3: CACDLVGLPRTDKLIF. The CDR3 coding sequence is TGTGCCTGTGACTTGGTGGGGTTGCCCAGGACCGATAAACTCATCTTT.

Remarks on this clone: This sequence is one base from a far larger clone and is likely a read error. This chain links TRDV2 with TRDJ3; D is unclear. The CDR3 totals 16 residues. Germline CDR1 reads GEAIGNYY; CDR2 reads EKD. DNA for the CDR3: TGTGCCTGTGACACGCCTAGCTCCTGTGACACCCGACAGATGTTTTTC. Translation gives CACDTPSSCDTRQMFF.

V is TRDV2 and J is TRDJ1; weak D call: TRDD2 (6 bases). Trimming pared 2 bases from V and 0 bases from J, leaving 12 bases between. Germline CDR1 and CDR2: GEAIGNYY and EKD. The CDR3 has 15 amino acids. CDR3 in amino acids: CACDSILPNTDKLIF. In DNA form, the CDR3 reads TGTGCCTGTGACAGTATCCTACCGAACACCGATAAACTCATCTTT.

CDR3 in amino acids: CALGEHLASYRRSPLGDTDKLIF. In DNA form, the CDR3 reads TGTGCTCTTGGGGAACACTTGGCTTCCTACCGTCGATCCCCACTGGGGGACACCGATAAACTCATCTTT. The chain is built from TRDV1 and TRDJ1; D is tentatively TRDD2 or TRDD3 (8 bases each). Trimming took 1 base from V and 0 from J, leaving 33 bases between them. The CDR3 is 23 amino acids. Looked up from germline, CDR1 is TSWWSYY and CDR2 is QGS.

DNA for the CDR3: TGTGCTCTTGGGGACTGGGGGATCAACGTGGACTACACCGATAAACTCATCTTT. Amino acid sequence: CALGDWGINVDYTDKLIF. The chain carries TRDV1 and TRDJ1; TRDD3 matches 9 bases. Per germline, CDR1 TSWWSYY and CDR2 QGS. The V and J ends lost 3 bases and 0 bases, in that order; junction bases with no gene match: 11. The CDR3 runs 18 residues.

This clone was detected only a few times. This chain links TRDV2 with TRDJ3, with 12 bases fitting TRDD3. The trim removed 0 bases at V and 0 bases at J, leaving 11 bases unmatched. The CDR3 is 22 residues long. Germline CDR1 is GEAIGNYY and CDR2 is EKD. In DNA, the CDR3 is TGTGCCTGTGACACCGTACTGGGGGATACACTCCACAGCTCCTGGGACACCCGACAGATGTTTTTC. This encodes CACDTVLGDTLHSSWDTRQMFF.

This clone was seen a few times. Relative to the germline gene, one junction end is altered; a read error may explain this. Other DNA sequences in the same sample also yield this CDR3. The chain couples TRDV1 to TRDJ1, with 12 bases that match TRDD3. The CDR3 covers 15 residues. Germline V gene sequence: CDR1 TSWWSYY, CDR2 QGS. The CDR3 coding sequence is TGTGCTCTTGGGCTGGGGGATACGGAGACCGATAAACTCATCTTC. It is translated as CALGLGDTETDKLIF.

The V gene is TRDV1, the J gene TRDJ2; 11 bases fit TRDD3. The germline V gene has CDR1 TSWWSYY and CDR2 QGS. The CDR3 contains 30 residues. V lost 2 bases, J lost 6 bases, and 47 bases stayed unmatched. This chain's CDR3 is CALGESIPFLHLTTLTHWGIGRSNPAQLFF. The CDR3 nucleotides read TGTGCTCTTGGGGAAAGTATCCCCTTCCTACACCTAACGACTCTCACTCACTGGGGGATAGGAAGATCGAATCCAGCACAACTCTTCTTT.

This clone ranks as medium-sized. DNA of the CDR3: TGTGCCTGTGACCACGTACTGGGGGATACGACAGCACAACTCTTCTTT. As protein: CACDHVLGDTTAQLFF. The V call is TRDV2, the J call TRDJ2; 12 bases fit TRDD3. V trimming: 3 bases; J trimming: 4 bases; junction bases outside the gene matches: 5. Germline V gene sequence: CDR1 GEAIGNYY, CDR2 EKD. The CDR3 length is 16 residues.

CDR3 protein: CACDLLGDRRGLTAQLFF. CDR3 sequence (DNA): TGTGCCTGTGACCTACTGGGGGATAGGCGGGGATTGACAGCACAACTCTTCTTT. The V call is TRDV2, the J call TRDJ2, with 11 bases aligning to TRDD3. The junction had 10 bases not matched to a gene; V was cut back by 3 bases and J by 2 bases. CDR3 length equals 18 residues. Germline-derived CDR1 and CDR2 are GEAIGNYY and EKD.

This clone was recorded a few times. The chain recombines TRDV3 with TRDJ1, with 9 bases matching TRDD3. Germline assignment: CDR1 TVYSNPD and CDR2 GDNSRS (reference sequence). V lost 4 bases and J lost 3; bases outside the gene matches: 30. The CDR3 has 21 residues. Written as DNA, the CDR3 is TGTGCCTCCCACGCCTTCCTTCTCTGGGGGATTAAGAGACACAACTCCGATAAACTCATCTTT. Protein sequence: CASHAFLLWGIKRHNSDKLIF.

The chain is built from TRDV2 and TRDJ3, with TRDD3 identical over 13 bases. From germline, CDR1 is GEAIGNYY and CDR2 EKD. V lost 3 bases and J lost 0; bases outside the gene matches: 13. The CDR3 covers 22 residues. Here the CDR3 DNA reads TGTGCCTGTGACCCTATCGTACTGGGGGATACGCGAGACTCCTGGGACACCCGACAGATGTTTTTC. The encoded protein is CACDPIVLGDTRDSWDTRQMFF.

As DNA, the CDR3 is TGTGCCTGTGACACCGTGGCACGTTGGGGGATACGTAGCGATAAACTCATCTTT. The encoded protein is CACDTVARWGIRSDKLIF. The chain uses TRDV2 and TRDJ1, with 11 bases aligning to TRDD3. In germline, CDR1 is GEAIGNYY, CDR2 EKD. J gave up 4 bases and V 0 bases, and 12 bases lay outside the gene matches. The CDR3 is 18 residues long.

By share of the sample, this clone is medium-sized (0.01 to 0.1%). This chain uses TRDV2 with TRDJ1; 10 bases are a match to TRDD3. The CDR3 covers 17 residues. Germline CDR1 reads GEAIGNYY; CDR2 reads EKD. V was pared by 1 base and J by 4 bases, with 11 bases of the junction left unmatched. CDR3 bases: TGTGCCTGTGACACTCTTCTCTTACTGGGGGATCACGATAAACTCATCTTT. Translation gives CACDTLLLLGDHDKLIF.

The table lists this clone with a few counts. V gene TRDV2 combines with J gene TRDJ1; 13 nucleotides match TRDD3. V trimming: 0 bases; J trimming: 0 bases; junction bases outside the gene matches: 12. CDR1 is GEAIGNYY and CDR2 is EKD in the germline V gene. This CDR3 has 20 residues. CDR3 in amino acids: CACDTITGGYGTGYTDKLIF. CDR3 DNA sequence: TGTGCCTGTGACACCATAACTGGGGGATACGGAACGGGATACACCGATAAACTCATCTTT.

This clone has just a few counts. CDR3: CACDHIFRGSKGSWDTRQMFF. The CDR3 DNA sequence: TGTGCCTGTGACCACATTTTTCGGGGATCCAAGGGGTCCTGGGACACCCGACAGATGTTTTTC. The chain employs TRDV2 and TRDJ3, with TRDD3 as a possible D gene (6 bases). The CDR3 is 21 residues long. CDR1 GEAIGNYY and CDR2 EKD come from the germline V gene. Trimming shortened V by 3 bases and J by 1 base, and 24 bases separated the two germline ends.

For this clone: Distinct nucleotide sequences in the sample also encode this CDR3. The rearrangement uses TRDV2 and TRDJ3, with 13 bases aligning to TRDD3. Germline-derived CDR1 and CDR2 are GEAIGNYY and EKD. V dropped 0 bases and J dropped 1; count of bases not matched to a gene: 5. The CDR3 totals 20 residues. The CDR3 DNA sequence: TGTGCCTGTGACACCGTACTGGGGGATACGCTATCCTGGGACACCCGACAGATGTTTTTC. It specifies CACDTVLGDTLSWDTRQMFF.

The rearrangement links TRDV2 to TRDJ1; 10 positions match TRDD3. Germline V CDR1 and CDR2: GEAIGNYY, EKD. This CDR3 is 19 amino acids long. Germline trimming cut 1 base from V and 0 bases from J; bases unmatched to any gene: 13. The CDR3 nucleotides read TGTGCCTGTGACACGTTAACTGGGGGATCGAAACCGTACACCGATAAACTCATCTTT. It codes for CACDTLTGGSKPYTDKLIF.

This clone is classed as large. Other DNA sequences in the same sample also yield this CDR3. The rearrangement uses TRDV2 and TRDJ1, with 12 bases that match TRDD3. CDR1 is GEAIGNYY, CDR2 EKD, per germline. The CDR3 is 18 residues long. The V gene end was trimmed by 0 bases and the J gene end by 1 base; junction bases not matched to a gene: 8. DNA of the CDR3: TGTGCCTGTGACACCGTCTCTCTGGGGGATACGCGCACCGATAAACTCATCTTT. Translated, it gives CACDTVSLGDTRTDKLIF.

Notes on this clone: A much larger clonotype is one base distant, so this may be a read error. Other DNA variants within this sample encode the same CDR3. This chain links TRDV2 with TRDJ1, with a tentative D call TRDD3 (6 bases). V was pared by 0 bases and J by 2 bases, with 36 bases between. The germline gives CDR1 GEAIGNYY, CDR2 EKD. The length of the CDR3 is 23 residues. CDR3: CACDTVSRPSPVGGGSLTDKLIF. The CDR3 DNA is TGTGCCTGTGACACCGTATCTAGGCCCTCCCCTGTCGGTGGGGGCTCACTAACCGATAAACTCATCTTT.

This clone has a handful of counts. This chain uses TRDV2 with TRDJ1; TRDD3 aligns across 12 bases. J was trimmed by 0 bases and V by 0 bases; bases with no gene match: 13. This CDR3 comprises 20 residues. Germline V gene lookup returns CDR1 GEAIGNYY and CDR2 EKD. The CDR3 DNA follows: TGTGCCTGTGACACCTTACTGGGGGATACCAACGTGGCTTACACCGATAAACTCATCTTT. Its protein product is CACDTLLGDTNVAYTDKLIF.

As concerns this clone: A much larger clone sits a single nucleotide away, making a read error possible. Additional DNA sequences in this sample encode the identical CDR3. The chain links TRDV2 to TRDJ1, with TRDD3 as a possible D gene (5 bases). The CDR3 contains 20 residues. Per germline, CDR1 GEAIGNYY and CDR2 EKD. V was pared by 3 bases and J by 0 bases, with 28 bases between. The CDR3 here is CACDLLRGAGPRRYTDKLIF. CDR3 bases: TGTGCCTGTGACCTTCTACGTGGGGCTGGCCCGCGGCGTTACACCGATAAACTCATCTTT.